One and the same sample provided the 9 T cell receptor beta chains below, sequenced in a study of regulatory T cells in long-lasting Graves disease. As to time point: newly diagnosed GD, antithyroid drugs for less than 3 months. The TCR library was made from RNA that had been extracted from PBMCs in TRIzol. Arm-PCR with iRepertoire HTBI primers amplified the CDR3 regions for these TCR beta libraries. TCRdb redid the calling of the multiplex PCR reads with MiXCR, one entry per CDR3 protein. This sample yields approximately 470,000 distinct CDR3 sequences, of which under 20% are seen a single time; about 12% belongs to the top ten. These data are also associated with another study on T cells in Graves' hyperthyroidism and ophthalmopathy.

The source was peripheral blood mononuclear cells (PBMCs), collected at new diagnosis, from a patient treated with antithyroid drugs. Receptor source: a man aged 40-49 years with Graves disease.

The rearrangement uses TRBV24-1 and TRBJ1-1, with 7 bases lining up with TRBD1. V shed 4 bases and J 1 base; nucleotides not matched to a gene: 11. This CDR3 comprises 17 residues. CDR1 and CDR2 from the germline V gene are KGHDR and SFDVKD. CDR3 protein: CATSEWDSPWPNTEAFF. In DNA, the CDR3 is TGTGCCACCAGTGAATGGGACAGCCCGTGGCCGAACACTGAAGCTTTCTTT.

The chain is built from TRBV28 and TRBJ2-2, with 8 bases aligning to TRBD2. Trimming cost V 4 bases and J 4 bases; bases outside gene matches: 2. Germline CDR1 is MDHEN and CDR2 is SYDVKM. The CDR3 extends over 14 amino acids. The CDR3 spells CASSSGGGTGELFF. The CDR3 nucleotides read TGTGCCAGCAGTTCGGGAGGGGGCACCGGGGAGCTGTTTTTT.

The gene calls are TRBV4-1 and TRBJ1-1, with 11 bases matching TRBD1. With 1 base clipped from V and 5 bases from J, the junction kept 6 bases outside the gene matches. Germline assignment: CDR1 MGHRA and CDR2 YSYEKL. This CDR3 has 16 residues. The CDR3 sequence is CASSQGTGGGCTEAFF. The CDR3 DNA sequence: TGCGCCAGCAGCCAAGGGACAGGGGGCGGGTGTACTGAAGCTTTCTTT.

The rearrangement links TRBV20-1 to TRBJ2-7; possible D gene TRBD2, 5 bases. Germline CDR1 is DFQATT and CDR2 is SNEGSKA (reference sequence). The CDR3 is 15 amino acids. Trimming took off 5 bases at V and 2 bases at J, with 19 bases between the two ends. This CDR3 is CSAGGQVGVPYEQYF. CDR3 sequence (DNA): TGCAGTGCTGGCGGGCAGGTGGGAGTTCCCTACGAGCAGTACTTC.

In this sample, this clonotype turned up many times. The genes are TRBV2 and TRBJ2-1, with 10 bases lining up with TRBD1. Germline assignment: CDR1 SNHLY and CDR2 FYNNEI. Losses at the gene ends were 5 bases for V and 8 bases for J; bases not matched to a gene: 3. The length of the CDR3 is 13 residues. The CDR3 spells CASSRTGGHEQFF. The CDR3 nucleotides are TGTGCCAGCAGTCGGACAGGGGGTCATGAGCAGTTCTTC.

This clonotype occurred a few times. V and J are TRBV12-3 or TRBV12-4 and TRBJ2-7; tentatively, D is TRBD1 (5 bases). The CDR3 consists of 14 residues. V lost 5 bases to trimming and J lost 0 bases, with 11 bases between them. CDR3 sequence: CASSPDSYSYEQYF. For the CDR3, the DNA is TGTGCCAGCAGTCCCGACAGCTACTCCTACGAGCAGTACTTC.

A remark on this clonotype: This could be a read error, since a much larger clone is one nucleotide away. The chain employs TRBV5-1 and TRBJ2-1; the D gene is possibly TRBD2 (6 bases). Germline lookup yields CDR1 SGHRS and CDR2 YFSETQ. The length of the CDR3 is 17 residues. Trimming took 4 bases from V and 4 from J, leaving 21 bases between them. The CDR3: CASSPLPGGNLYNEQFF. The CDR3 DNA reads TGCGCCAGCAGCCCCCTCCCTGGCGGGAACTTATACAATGAGCAGTTCTTC.

The sample holds many counts of this clonotype. This sequence joins TRBV11-2 and TRBJ2-7; 9 bases are shared with TRBD1. Losses at the gene ends were 5 bases for V and 2 bases for J; bases not matched to a gene: 10. CDR3 length equals 16 residues. Germline loops: CDR1 SGHAT, CDR2 FQNNGV. The CDR3 region has the DNA TGTGCCAGCAGCGAAACCGGGACAGGGTACACCTACGAGCAGTACTTC. Its protein product is CASSETGTGYTYEQYF.

Ten or more counts support this clonotype. V gene TRBV5-1 combines with J gene TRBJ2-7; 13 positions agree with TRBD2. Germline V gives CDR1 SGHRS, CDR2 YFSETQ. The CDR3 is 17 residues long. V shed 1 base and J 4 bases; nucleotides not matched to a gene: 8. The CDR3 DNA reads TGCGCCAGCAGCTTGTTAAGGACTAGCGGGAGTATGTACGAGCAGTACTTC. Translating gives CASSLLRTSGSMYEQYF.